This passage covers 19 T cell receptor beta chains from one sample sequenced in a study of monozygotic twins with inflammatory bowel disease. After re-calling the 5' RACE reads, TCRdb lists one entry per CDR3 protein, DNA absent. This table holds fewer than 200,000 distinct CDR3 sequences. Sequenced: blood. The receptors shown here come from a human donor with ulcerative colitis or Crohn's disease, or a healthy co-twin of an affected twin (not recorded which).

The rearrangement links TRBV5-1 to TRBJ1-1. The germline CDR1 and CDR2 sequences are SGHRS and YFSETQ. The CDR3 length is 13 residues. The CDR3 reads CASSSLGNTEAFF.

CDR3: CSAKKGSNSPLHF. The chain recombines TRBV20-1 with TRBJ1-6; lacking DNA, the TRBD1 call made by TCRdb goes unchecked. Germline loops: CDR1 DFQATT, CDR2 SNEGSKA (reference sequence). The CDR3 totals 13 residues.

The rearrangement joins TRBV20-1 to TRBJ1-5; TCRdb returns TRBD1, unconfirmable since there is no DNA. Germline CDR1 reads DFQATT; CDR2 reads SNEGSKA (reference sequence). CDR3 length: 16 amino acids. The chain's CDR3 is CSARERTGRSNQPQHF.

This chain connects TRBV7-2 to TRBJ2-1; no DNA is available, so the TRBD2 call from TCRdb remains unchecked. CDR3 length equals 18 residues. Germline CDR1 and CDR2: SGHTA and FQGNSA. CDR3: CASSFSGRAEVAGNEQFF. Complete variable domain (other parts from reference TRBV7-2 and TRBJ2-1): GAGVSQSPSNKVTEKGKDVELRCDPISGHTALYWYRQSLGQGLEFLIYFQGNSAPDKSGLPSDRFSAERTGGSVSTLTIQRTQQEDSAVYLCASSFSGRAEVAGNEQFFGPGTRLTVL.

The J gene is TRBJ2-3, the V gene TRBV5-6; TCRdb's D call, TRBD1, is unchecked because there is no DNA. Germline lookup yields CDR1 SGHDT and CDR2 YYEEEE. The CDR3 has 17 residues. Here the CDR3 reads CASSLVVTASSTDTQYF.

CDR3 residues: CASSLLTPEAFF. The chain carries TRBV7-2 and TRBJ1-1. Germline V CDR1 and CDR2: SGHTA, FQGNSA. The CDR3 spans 12 residues.

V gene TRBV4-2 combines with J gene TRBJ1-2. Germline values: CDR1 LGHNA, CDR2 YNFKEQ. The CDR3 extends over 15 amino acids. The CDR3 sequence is CASSSIAGSDYGYTF.

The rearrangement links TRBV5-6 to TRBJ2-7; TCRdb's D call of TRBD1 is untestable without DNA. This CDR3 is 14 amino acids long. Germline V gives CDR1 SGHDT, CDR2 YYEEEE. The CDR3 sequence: CASSFRGVSDEQYF.

CDR3 loop: CASSVIPGLEGRDTQYF. The chain recombines TRBV7-2 with TRBJ2-3; TCRdb gives TRBD1 as the D gene, but with no DNA this cannot be confirmed. Germline V lookup: CDR1 SGHTA, CDR2 FQGNSA. This CDR3 comprises 17 residues. Combining the CDR3 with reference TRBV7-2 and TRBJ2-3 gives the whole variable domain GAGVSQSPSNKVTEKGKDVELRCDPISGHTALYWYRQSLGQGLEFLIYFQGNSAPDKSGLPSDRFSAERTGGSVSTLTIQRTQQEDSAVYLCASSVIPGLEGRDTQYFGPGTRLTVL.

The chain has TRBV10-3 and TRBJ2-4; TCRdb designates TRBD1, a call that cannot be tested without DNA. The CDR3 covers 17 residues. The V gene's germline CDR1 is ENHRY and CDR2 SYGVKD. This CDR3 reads CAISPWEGQGAKNIQYF.

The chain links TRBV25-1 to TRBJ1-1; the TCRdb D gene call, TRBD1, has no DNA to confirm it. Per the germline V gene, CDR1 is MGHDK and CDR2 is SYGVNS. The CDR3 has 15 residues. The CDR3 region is CASSEGGREYTEAFF.

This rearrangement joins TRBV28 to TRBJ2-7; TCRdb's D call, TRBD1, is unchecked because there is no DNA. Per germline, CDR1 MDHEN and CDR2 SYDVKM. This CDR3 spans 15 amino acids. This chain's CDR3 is CASTFKTAPGYEQYF.

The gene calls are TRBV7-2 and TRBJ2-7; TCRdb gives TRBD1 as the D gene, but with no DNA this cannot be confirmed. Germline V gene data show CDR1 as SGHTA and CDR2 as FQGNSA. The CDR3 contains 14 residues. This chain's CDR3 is CASSLSVSSYEQYF.

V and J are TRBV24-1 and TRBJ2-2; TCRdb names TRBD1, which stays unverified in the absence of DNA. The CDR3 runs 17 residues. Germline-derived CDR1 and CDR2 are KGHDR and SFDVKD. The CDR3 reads CATSDPGSGGRDGELFF.

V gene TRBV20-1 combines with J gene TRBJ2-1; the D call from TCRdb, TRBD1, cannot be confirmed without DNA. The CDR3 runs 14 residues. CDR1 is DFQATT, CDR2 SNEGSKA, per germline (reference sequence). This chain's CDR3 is CSASVPRDYNEQFF.

The CDR3 loop reads CASSYSHDGSTVSTDTQYF. V usage is TRBV6-2 or TRBV6-3 and J usage is TRBJ2-3. Germline V gives CDR1 MNHEY, CDR2 SVGEGT. This CDR3 has 19 residues.

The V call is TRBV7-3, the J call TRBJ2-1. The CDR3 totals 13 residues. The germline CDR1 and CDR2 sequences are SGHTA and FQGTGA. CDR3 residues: CASSLTSQYEQFF. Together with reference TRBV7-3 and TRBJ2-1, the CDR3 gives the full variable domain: GAGVSQTPSNKVTEKGKYVELRCDPISGHTALYWYRQSLGQGPEFLIYFQGTGAADDSGLPNDRFFAVRPEGSVSTLKIQRTERGDSAVYLCASSLTSQYEQFFGPGTRLTVL.

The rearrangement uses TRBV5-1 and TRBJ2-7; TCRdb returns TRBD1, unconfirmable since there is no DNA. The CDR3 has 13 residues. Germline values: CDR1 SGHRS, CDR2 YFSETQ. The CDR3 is CASSWGGRDEQYF.

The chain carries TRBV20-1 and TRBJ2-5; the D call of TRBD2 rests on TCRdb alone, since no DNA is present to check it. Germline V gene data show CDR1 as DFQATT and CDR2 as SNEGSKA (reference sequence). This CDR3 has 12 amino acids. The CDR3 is CSASGTSETQYF.